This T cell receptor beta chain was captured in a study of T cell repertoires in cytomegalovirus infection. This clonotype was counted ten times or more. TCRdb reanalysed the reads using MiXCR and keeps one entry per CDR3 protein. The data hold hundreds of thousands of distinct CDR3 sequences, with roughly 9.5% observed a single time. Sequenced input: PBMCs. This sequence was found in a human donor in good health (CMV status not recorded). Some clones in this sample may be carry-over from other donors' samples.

The DNA for the CDR3 is TGTGCCAGCAGCTTAGCGCCCGGAGTGGTCTACGAGCAGTACTTC. Translation: CASSLAPGVVYEQYF. The chain recombines TRBV7-2 with TRBJ2-7, with D hard to call. The CDR3 is 15 amino acids. Per the germline V gene, CDR1 is SGHTA and CDR2 is FQGNSA. Trimming stripped 0 bases from V and 3 bases from J, with 12 bases between.